The 8 T cell receptor beta chains below come from one sample, sequenced in a study of control samples from healthy donors and cancer patients. Measured with immunoSEQ multiplex PCR; TCRdb has only the in-frame clones, and not every one. Of 130,000 or so clones listed, around nine tenths are singletons. The sample was blood. All receptors derive from a man in his fifties or sixties in good health.

The rearrangement links TRBV5-1 to TRBJ1-2; weak D call: TRBD1 (5 bases). The CDR3 has 13 residues. The V and J ends lost 1 base and 8 bases respectively, with 12 bases between them. Germline CDR1 is SGHRS and CDR2 is YFSETQ. CDR3 sequence (DNA): TGCGCCAGCAGCTTGACCCAGGGTGGCGGCTACACCTTC. It encodes CASSLTQGGGYTF.

The V gene is TRBV29-1, the J gene TRBJ2-2; 7 bases agree with TRBD1. CDR3 size: 13 residues. V gave up 6 bases and J gave up 3 bases; unmatched junction bases: 4. CDR1 SQVTM and CDR2 ANQGSEA come from the germline V gene. The CDR3 loop is CSVDRVDTGELFF. The CDR3, as DNA: TGCAGCGTAGACAGGGTCGACACCGGGGAGCTGTTTTTT.

This chain's CDR3 is CASSGALPQGPRVYEQYF. CDR3 nucleotide sequence: TGTGCCAGCAGCGGAGCGCTACCGCAGGGTCCGAGGGTCTACGAGCAGTACTTC. This sequence joins TRBV13 and TRBJ2-7; perhaps D is TRBD1 or TRBD2 (5 bases each). Germline lookup yields CDR1 PRHDT and CDR2 FYEKMQ (reference sequence). Between the trimmed V and J ends, which lost 5 bases and 3 bases, there was a span of 26 bases. This CDR3 has 18 residues.

The chain has TRBV4-2 and TRBJ2-2, with D possibly matching TRBD1 (6 bases). The CDR3 has 16 residues. V lost 4 bases and J lost 6, with 18 bases in between. The germline gives CDR1 LGHNA, CDR2 YNFKEQ. The CDR3 DNA reads TGTGCCAGCAGCCGCGCTTCTGTGGGGGCCCCCGGGGAGCTGTTTTTT. Protein sequence: CASSRASVGAPGELFF.

The chain carries TRBV4-1 and TRBJ2-1, with 8 bases matching TRBD2. Germline V lookup: CDR1 MGHRA, CDR2 YSYEKL. The CDR3 has 16 residues. V trimming: 0 bases; J trimming: 8 bases; junction bases outside the gene matches: 9. The CDR3 reads CASSQESLAGIDEQFF. DNA for the CDR3: TGCGCCAGCAGCCAAGAATCCTTAGCGGGAATTGATGAGCAGTTCTTC.

The chain recombines TRBV5-4 with TRBJ1-1; perhaps TRBD1 as D (5 bases). From germline, CDR1 is SGHNT and CDR2 YYREEE (reference sequence). The CDR3 covers 13 residues. Trimming cost V 9 bases and J 0 bases, with 12 bases left between them. The DNA of the CDR3 is TGTGCCACCAGACAGTCCATGAACACTGAAGCTTTCTTT. As protein: CATRQSMNTEAFF.

The J gene is TRBJ1-4, the V gene TRBV19; possibly TRBD1 for D (5 bases). In germline, CDR1 is LNHDA, CDR2 SQIVND (reference sequence). The length of the CDR3 is 14 residues. V was cut by 7 bases and J by 6 bases, with 15 bases left in between. The CDR3 nucleotides read TGTGCCAGTAAGCGCGGGACGGGTCATGAAAAACTGTTTTTT. Translation: CASKRGTGHEKLFF.

J is TRBJ1-1 and V is TRBV7-9; 7 bases match TRBD1. With 6 bases clipped from V and 0 bases from J, the junction kept 13 bases outside the gene matches. CDR3 length: 17 amino acids. Germline CDR1 reads SEHNR; CDR2 reads FQNEAQ (reference sequence). This CDR3 reads CASSPRRTGAMNTEAFF. CDR3 in DNA: TGTGCCAGCAGTCCGCGACGGACAGGAGCGATGAACACTGAAGCTTTCTTT.